This TCR beta chain was found in a study of T cells in Graves' hyperthyroidism and ophthalmopathy. Template material for amplifying TCR beta CDR3 regions consisted of RNA transcripts. In the first-round RT-PCR of the TCR CDR3, the HTBI primer set was used. One entry per CDR3 protein, called by TCRdb with MiXCR from the multiplex PCR reads. The data show a few hundred thousand distinct CDR3 sequences, around 13% seen once. Germline CDR1 reads DFQATT; CDR2 reads SNEGSKA (reference sequence). Trimming left V 3 bases short and J 6 bases short, with 13 bases between. This CDR3 has 13 residues. There are many counts of this clonotype. Its target is unknown. Findings and limits, study-wide: Most thyroid clonotypes expanded above 0.001 were also detected in blood.

Sample: blood. The rearrangement joins TRBV20-1 to TRBJ2-3; either TRBD1 or TRBD2 may supply D (5 bases each). This clonotype was sampled from a woman aged 25 to 39 with Graves' hyperthyroidism that later progressed to Graves' ophthalmopathy. CDR3: CSASGLGTDTQYF. DNA of the CDR3: TGCAGTGCTAGTGGTCTAGGGACCGATACGCAGTATTTT.